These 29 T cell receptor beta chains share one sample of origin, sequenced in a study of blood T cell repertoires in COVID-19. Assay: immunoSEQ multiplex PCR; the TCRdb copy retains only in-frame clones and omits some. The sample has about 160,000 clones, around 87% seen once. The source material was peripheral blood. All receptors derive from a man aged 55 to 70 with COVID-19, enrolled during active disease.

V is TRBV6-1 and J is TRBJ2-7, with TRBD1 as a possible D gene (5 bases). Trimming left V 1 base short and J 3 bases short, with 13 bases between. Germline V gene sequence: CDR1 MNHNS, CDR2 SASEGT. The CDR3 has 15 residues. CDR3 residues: CASSEGTGGFYEQYF. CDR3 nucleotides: TGTGCCAGCAGTGAAGGAACAGGTGGGTTCTACGAGCAGTACTTC.

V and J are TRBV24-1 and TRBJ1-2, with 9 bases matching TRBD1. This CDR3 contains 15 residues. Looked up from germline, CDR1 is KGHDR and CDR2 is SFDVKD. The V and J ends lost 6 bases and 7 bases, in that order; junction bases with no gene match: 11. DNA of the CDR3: TGTGCCACCAGTACCGACAGGGGGGCTTTTTCTGGCTACACCTTC. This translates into CATSTDRGAFSGYTF.

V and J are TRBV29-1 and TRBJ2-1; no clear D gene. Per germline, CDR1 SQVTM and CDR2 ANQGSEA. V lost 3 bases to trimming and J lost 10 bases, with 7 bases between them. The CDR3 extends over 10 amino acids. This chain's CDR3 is CSVDRGEQFF. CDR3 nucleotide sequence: TGCAGCGTTGACCGCGGAGAGCAGTTCTTC.

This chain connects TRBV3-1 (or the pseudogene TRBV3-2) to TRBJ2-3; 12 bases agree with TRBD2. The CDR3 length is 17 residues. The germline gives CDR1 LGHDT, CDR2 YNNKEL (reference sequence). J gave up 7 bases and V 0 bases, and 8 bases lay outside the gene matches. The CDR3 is CASSQDLAGGYRNTQYF. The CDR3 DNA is TGTGCCAGCAGCCAAGATCTAGCGGGGGGGTATCGAAATACGCAGTATTTT.

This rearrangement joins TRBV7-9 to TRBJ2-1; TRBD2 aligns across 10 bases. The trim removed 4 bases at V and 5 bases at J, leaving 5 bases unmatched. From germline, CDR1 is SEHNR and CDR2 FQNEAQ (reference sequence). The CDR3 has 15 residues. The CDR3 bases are TGTGCCAGCAGCTCACTAGCGGGACCCAACAATGAGCAGTTCTTC. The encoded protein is CASSSLAGPNNEQFF.

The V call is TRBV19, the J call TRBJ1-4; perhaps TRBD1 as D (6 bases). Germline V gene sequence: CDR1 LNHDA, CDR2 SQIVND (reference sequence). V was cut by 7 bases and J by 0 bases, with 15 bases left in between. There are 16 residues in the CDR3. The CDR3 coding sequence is TGTGCCAGTAATGCCGGACAGACTCCAACTAATGAAAAACTGTTTTTT. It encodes CASNAGQTPTNEKLFF. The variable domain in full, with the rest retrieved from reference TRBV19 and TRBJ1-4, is DGGITQSPKYLFRKEGQNVTLSCEQNLNHDAMYWYRQDPGQGLRLIYYSQIVNDFQKGDIAEGYSVSREKKESFPLTVTSAQKNPTAFYLCASNAGQTPTNEKLFFGSGTQLSVL.

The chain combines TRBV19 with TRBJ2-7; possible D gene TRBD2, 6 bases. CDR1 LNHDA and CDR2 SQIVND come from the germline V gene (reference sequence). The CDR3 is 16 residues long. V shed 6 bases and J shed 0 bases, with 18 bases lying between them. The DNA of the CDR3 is TGTGCCAGTAGCGGCGGGGTGGGCAGAAGCTCCTACGAGCAGTACTTC. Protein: CASSGGVGRSSYEQYF.

The CDR3 loop reads CASSINPSSYEQYF. The CDR3 bases are TGCGCCAGCAGCATCAACCCGAGCTCCTACGAGCAGTACTTC. V and J are TRBV5-1 and TRBJ2-7, with D unclear. This CDR3 has 14 amino acids. The ends were cut back, 4 bases at V and 0 bases at J, with 11 bases in the middle. CDR1 and CDR2 from the germline V gene are SGHRS and YFSETQ.

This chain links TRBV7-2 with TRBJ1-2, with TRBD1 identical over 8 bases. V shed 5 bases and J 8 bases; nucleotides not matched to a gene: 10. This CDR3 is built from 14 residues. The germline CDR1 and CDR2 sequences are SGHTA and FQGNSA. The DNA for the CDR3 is TGTGCCAGCAGCGCCCGACAGGGGCTCGGGGGCTACACCTTC. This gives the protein CASSARQGLGGYTF.

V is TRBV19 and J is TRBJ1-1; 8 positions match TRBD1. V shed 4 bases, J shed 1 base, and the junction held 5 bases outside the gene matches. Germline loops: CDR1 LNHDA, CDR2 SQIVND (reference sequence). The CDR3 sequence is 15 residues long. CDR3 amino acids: CASSSFGTGNTEAFF. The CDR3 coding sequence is TGTGCCAGTAGTAGTTTTGGGACAGGGAACACTGAAGCTTTCTTT.

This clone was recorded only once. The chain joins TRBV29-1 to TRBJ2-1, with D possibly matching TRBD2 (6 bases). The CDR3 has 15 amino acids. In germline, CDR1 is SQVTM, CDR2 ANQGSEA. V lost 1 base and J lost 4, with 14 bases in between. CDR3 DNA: TGCAGCGTTGAAGTCTCGGGACTCCTTTACAATGAGCAGTTCTTC. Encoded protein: CSVEVSGLLYNEQFF.

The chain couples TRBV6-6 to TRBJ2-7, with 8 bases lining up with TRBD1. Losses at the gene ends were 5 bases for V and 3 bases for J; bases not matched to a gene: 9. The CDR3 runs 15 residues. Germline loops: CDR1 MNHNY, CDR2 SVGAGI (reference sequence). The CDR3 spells CASSQSGTGHYEQYF. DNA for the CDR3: TGTGCCAGCAGTCAATCCGGGACAGGTCACTACGAGCAGTACTTC.

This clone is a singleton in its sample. CDR3 sequence reads: CASSLISGIGNSGNTIYF. For the CDR3, the DNA is TGTGCCAGCAGTTTAATATCGGGGATTGGAAACTCTGGAAACACCATATATTTT. The chain joins TRBV28 to TRBJ1-3; D uncertain. V lost 2 bases, J lost 0 bases, and 17 bases lay in between. The germline V gene has CDR1 MDHEN and CDR2 SYDVKM. The CDR3 sequence is 18 residues long.

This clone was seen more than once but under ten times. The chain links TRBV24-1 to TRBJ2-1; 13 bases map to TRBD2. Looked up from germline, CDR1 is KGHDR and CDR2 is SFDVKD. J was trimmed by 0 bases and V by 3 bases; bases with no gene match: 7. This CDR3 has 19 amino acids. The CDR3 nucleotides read TGTGCCACCAGTGATAGGACTAGCGGGAGCCCAAGCTCCTACAATGAGCAGTTCTTC. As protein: CATSDRTSGSPSSYNEQFF.

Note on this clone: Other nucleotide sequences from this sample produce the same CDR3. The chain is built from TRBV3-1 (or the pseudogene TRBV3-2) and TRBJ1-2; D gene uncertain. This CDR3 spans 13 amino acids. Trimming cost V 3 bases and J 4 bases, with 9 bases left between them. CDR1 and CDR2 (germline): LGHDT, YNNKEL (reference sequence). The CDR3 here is CASSQRGSYGYTF. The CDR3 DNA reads TGTGCCAGCAGCCAGCGGGGTTCCTATGGCTACACCTTC.

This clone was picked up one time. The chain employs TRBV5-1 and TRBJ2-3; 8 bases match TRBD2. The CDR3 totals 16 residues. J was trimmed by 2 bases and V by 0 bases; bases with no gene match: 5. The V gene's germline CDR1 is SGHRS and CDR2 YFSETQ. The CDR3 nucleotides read TGCGCCAGCAGCTTGGCCCTAGCGGGTTCCACAGATACGCAGTATTTT. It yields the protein CASSLALAGSTDTQYF.

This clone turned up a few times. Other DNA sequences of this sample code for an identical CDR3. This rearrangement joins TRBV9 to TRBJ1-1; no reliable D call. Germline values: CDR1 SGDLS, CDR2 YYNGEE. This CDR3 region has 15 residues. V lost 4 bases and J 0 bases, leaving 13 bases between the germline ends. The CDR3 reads CASSPQTGMNTEAFF. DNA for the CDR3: TGTGCCAGCAGCCCCCAGACCGGGATGAACACTGAAGCTTTCTTT.

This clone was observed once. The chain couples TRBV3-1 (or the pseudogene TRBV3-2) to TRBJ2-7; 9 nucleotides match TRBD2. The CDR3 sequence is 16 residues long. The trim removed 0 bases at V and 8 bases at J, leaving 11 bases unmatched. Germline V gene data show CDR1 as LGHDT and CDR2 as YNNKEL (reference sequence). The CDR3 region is CASSQDLGSGGRQQYF. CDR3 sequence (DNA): TGTGCCAGCAGCCAAGATCTGGGTAGCGGGGGACGGCAGCAGTACTTC.

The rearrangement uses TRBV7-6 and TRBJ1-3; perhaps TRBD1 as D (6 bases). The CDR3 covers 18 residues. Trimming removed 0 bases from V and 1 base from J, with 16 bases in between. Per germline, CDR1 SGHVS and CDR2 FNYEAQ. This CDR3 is CASSLALGGASSGNTIYF. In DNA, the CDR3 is TGTGCCAGCAGCTTAGCTCTCGGGGGGGCGTCTTCTGGAAACACCATATATTTT. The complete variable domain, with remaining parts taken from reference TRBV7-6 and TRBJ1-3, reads GAGVSQSPRYKVTKRGQDVALRCDPISGHVSLYWYRQALGQGPEFLTYFNYEAQQDKSGLPNDRFSAERPEGSISTLTIQRTEQRDSAMYRCASSLALGGASSGNTIYFGEGSWLTVV.

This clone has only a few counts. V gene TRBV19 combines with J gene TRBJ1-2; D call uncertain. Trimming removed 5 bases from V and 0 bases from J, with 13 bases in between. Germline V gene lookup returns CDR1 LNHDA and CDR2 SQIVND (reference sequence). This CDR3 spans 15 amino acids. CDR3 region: CASSLTAGTNYGYTF. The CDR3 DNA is TGTGCCAGTAGTTTGACGGCGGGAACTAACTATGGCTACACCTTC.

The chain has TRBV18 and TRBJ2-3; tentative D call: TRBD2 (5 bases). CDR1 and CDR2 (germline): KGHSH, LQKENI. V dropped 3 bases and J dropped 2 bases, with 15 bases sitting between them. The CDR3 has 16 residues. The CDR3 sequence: CASSPQLVYSTDTQYF. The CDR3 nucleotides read TGTGCCAGCTCACCCCAACTAGTTTATTCCACAGATACGCAGTATTTT.

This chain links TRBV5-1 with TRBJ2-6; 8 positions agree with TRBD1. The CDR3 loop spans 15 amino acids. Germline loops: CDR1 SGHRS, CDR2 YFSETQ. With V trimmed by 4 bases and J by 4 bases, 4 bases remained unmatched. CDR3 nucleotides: TGCGCCAGCAGCGGGACAGGAGCCGGGGCCAACGTCCTGACTTTC. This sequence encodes CASSGTGAGANVLTF.

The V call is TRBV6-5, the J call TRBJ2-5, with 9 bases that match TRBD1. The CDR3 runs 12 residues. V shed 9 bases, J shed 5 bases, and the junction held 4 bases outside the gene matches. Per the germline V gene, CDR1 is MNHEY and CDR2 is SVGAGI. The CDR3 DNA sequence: TGTGCCAGTGGGACAGGGAGGGAGACCCAGTACTTC. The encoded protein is CASGTGRETQYF.

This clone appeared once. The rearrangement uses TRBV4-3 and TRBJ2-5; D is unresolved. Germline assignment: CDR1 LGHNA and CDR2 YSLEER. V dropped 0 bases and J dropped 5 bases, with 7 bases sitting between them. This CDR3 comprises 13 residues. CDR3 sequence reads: CASSQDARETQYF. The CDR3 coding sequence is TGCGCCAGCAGCCAAGATGCGCGTGAGACCCAGTACTTC.

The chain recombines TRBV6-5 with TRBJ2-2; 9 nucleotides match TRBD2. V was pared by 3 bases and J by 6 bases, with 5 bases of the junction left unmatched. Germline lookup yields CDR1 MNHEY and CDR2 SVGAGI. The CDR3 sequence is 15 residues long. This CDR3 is CASSYSAGGAGELFF. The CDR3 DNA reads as TGTGCCAGCAGTTATTCAGCGGGAGGTGCCGGGGAGCTGTTTTTT.

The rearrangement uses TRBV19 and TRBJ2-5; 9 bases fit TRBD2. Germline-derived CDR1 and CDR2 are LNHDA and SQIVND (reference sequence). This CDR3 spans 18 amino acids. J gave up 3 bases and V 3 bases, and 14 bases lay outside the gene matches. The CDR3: CASSMRAGSGSPEETQYF. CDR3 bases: TGTGCCAGTAGTATGAGGGCAGGTAGCGGGAGCCCTGAAGAGACCCAGTACTTC.

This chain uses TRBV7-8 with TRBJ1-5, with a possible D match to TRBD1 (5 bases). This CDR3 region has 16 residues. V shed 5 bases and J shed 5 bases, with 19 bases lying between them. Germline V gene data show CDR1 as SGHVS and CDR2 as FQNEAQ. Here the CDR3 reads CASSATGSLVYQPQHF. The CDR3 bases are TGTGCCAGCAGCGCAACAGGTTCGTTGGTGTATCAGCCCCAGCATTTT.

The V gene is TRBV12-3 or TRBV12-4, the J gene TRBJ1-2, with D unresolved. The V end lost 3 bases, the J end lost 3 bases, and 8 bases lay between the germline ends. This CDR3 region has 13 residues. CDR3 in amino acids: CASSLKQDYGYTF. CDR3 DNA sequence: TGTGCCAGCAGTTTGAAGCAGGACTATGGCTACACCTTC.

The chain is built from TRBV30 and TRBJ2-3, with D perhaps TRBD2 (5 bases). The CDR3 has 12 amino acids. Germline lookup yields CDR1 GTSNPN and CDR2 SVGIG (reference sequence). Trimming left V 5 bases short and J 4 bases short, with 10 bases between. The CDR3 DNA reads TGTGCCTGGCTAGCTCAGCCAGATACGCAGTATTTT. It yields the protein CAWLAQPDTQYF.